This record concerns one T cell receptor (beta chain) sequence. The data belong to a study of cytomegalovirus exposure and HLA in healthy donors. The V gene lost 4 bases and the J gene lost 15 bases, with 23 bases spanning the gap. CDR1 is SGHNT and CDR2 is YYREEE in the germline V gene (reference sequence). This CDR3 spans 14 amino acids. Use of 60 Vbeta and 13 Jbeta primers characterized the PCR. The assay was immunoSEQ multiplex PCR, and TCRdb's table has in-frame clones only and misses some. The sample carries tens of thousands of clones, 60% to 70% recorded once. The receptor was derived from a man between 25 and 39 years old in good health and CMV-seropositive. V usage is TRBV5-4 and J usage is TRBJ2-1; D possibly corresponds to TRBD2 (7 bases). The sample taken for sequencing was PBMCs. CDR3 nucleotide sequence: TGTGCCAGCAGCGGGGGGGCGGGCCCCTCCATTCCGTTCTTC. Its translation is CASSGGAGPSIPFF.